The subject of this entry is one T cell receptor beta chain. Its antigen is not yet known. No per-base quality is available; no much larger clone lies one base away. Each collaborating institution followed its own protocols to collect whole blood in K2EDTA tubes. For TCRbeta analysis, collaborators shipped samples as frozen whole blood, isolated PBMCs, or DNA extracted from either of those sample types. The CDR3 goes from the cysteine to the phenylalanine over 15 residues. Of the read, only the CDR3 DNA is kept; its 45 bases are in frame from base 1. The junction shows trimming of 5 bases on V and 9 bases on J, and the gene matches do not reach 6 bases of it. CDR1 MDHEN and CDR2 SYDVKM are derived from the germline V gene. This entry belongs to a study of blood T cell repertoires in COVID-19 (dated by TCRdb to 2020 to 2021). With respect to the entire study: Collaborator samples came from the United States, Italy and Spain and covered acute and convalescent phases of COVID-19. A de-identified subject ID, COVID-19 status, age in years and sex were almost always included in the sample metadata. Samples came from the ongoing ImmuneRACE study (first 160 participants) plus 1,254 subjects from 6 global collaborators. HLA class I and class II types, where available, came from metadata supplied by the sample provider rather than from assay-based typing. The repertoires were made available in a free public database intended to serve as a resource for research on the immune response to SARS-CoV-2. The dataset comprised deeply sampled blood TCRbeta repertoires from subjects exposed to, actively infected with, or recovered from COVID-19. The material from the prospective study consisted of cDNA or gDNA derived from T cells, B-cell-depleted T cells, or PBMCs.

Paper-wide results and their limitations: How much clinical and demographic metadata was included differed by source and by participant, and the metadata was provided uncurated.

TCRbeta CDR3 regions were amplified from genomic DNA using the immunoSEQ Assay, a bias-controlled multiplex PCR. On the authors' methods: The number of nucleated cells in each sample was estimated from the amplification of reference gene primers within the assay. To quantify the absolute abundance of each unique TCRbeta CDR3 rearrangement, sequence reads were collapsed and filtered. Productive Simpson clonality was computed per sample as the square root of Simpson's diversity index over productive rearrangements. TCRdb obtained this table from immuneACCESS and retained in-frame rearrangements with V and J assigned. These tables miss some clones; where compared with another copy, unresolved V genes account for less than half of the shortfall, and the remainder is unexplained. D and trimming were read from the DNA, whereas the V and J calls and clone size are those reported in that table. The sample contains roughly 40,000 clones, roughly 70% of them found a single time. The biggest ten clones account for 50% to 75% of the sample.

The chain links TRBV28 with TRBJ1-6, with 11 central nucleotides matching TRBD1. The specimen was peripheral blood. The TCR comes from a man older than 75 with acute or convalescent COVID-19. The DNA sequence is as follows: TGTGCCAGCAGTACCTCCGGGACAGGGGGTTCACCCCTCCACTTT. Translated, this gives CASSTSGTGGSPLHF.